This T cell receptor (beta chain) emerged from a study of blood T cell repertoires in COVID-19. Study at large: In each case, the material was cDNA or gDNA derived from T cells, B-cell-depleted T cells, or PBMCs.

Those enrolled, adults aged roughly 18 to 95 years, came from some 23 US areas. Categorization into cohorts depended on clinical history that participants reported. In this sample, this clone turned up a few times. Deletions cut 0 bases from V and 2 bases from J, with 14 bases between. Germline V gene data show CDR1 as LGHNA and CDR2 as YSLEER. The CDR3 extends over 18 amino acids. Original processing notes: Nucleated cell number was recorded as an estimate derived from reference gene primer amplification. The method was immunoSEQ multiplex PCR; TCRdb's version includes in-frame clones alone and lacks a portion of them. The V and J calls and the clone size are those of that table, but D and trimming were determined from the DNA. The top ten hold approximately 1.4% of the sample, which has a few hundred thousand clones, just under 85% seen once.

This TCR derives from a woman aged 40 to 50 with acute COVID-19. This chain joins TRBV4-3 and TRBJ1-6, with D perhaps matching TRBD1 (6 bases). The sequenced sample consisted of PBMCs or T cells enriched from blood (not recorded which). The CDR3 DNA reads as TGCGCCAGCAGCCAAGAATACCCTGGACAGACCTATAATTCACCCCTCCACTTT. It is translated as CASSQEYPGQTYNSPLHF.